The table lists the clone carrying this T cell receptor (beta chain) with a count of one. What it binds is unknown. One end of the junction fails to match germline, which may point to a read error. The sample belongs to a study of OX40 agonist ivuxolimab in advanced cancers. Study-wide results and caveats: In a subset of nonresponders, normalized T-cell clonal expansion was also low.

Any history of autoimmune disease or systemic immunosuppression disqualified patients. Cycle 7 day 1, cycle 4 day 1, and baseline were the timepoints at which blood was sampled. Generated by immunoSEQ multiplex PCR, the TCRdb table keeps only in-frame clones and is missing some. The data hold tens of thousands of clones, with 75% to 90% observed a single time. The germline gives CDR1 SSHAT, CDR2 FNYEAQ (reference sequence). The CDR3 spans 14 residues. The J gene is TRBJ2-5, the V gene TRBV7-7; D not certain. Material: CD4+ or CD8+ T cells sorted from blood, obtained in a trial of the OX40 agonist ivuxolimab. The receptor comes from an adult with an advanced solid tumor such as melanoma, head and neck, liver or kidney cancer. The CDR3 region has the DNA TGTGCTAGCAGCCCCGGGTGGCTGGCGGAGACCCAGTACTTC. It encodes CASSPGWLAETQYF.